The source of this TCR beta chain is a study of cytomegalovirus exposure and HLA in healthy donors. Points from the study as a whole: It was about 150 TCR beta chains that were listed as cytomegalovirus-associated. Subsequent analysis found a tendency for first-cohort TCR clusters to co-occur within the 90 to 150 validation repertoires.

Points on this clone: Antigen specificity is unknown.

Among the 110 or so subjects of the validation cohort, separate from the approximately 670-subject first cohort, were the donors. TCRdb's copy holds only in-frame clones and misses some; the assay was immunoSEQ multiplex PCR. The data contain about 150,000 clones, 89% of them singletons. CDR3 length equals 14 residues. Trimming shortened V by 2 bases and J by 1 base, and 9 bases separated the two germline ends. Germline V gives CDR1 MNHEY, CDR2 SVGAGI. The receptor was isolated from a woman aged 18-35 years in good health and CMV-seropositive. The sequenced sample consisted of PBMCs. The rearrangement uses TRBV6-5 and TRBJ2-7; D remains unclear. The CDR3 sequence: CASSYRSLSYEQYF. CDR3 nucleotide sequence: TGTGCCAGCAGTTACCGGTCGCTATCCTACGAGCAGTACTTC.